This record covers a single T cell receptor (beta chain). As processed by the authors: Counts of nucleated cells, estimated from reference gene primer amplification, were obtained. The data were produced by immunoSEQ multiplex PCR, yet TCRdb's version contains in-frame clones alone and is incomplete. The DNA gave D and trimming, while V, J and clone size come from that table. This table has over 150,000 clones, more than 80% appearing once. These data are taken from a study of blood T cell repertoires in COVID-19. As for the study in general: From the United States, Italy and Spain came samples of acute and convalescent COVID-19. The analysed material was cDNA or gDNA that came from T cells, B-cell-depleted T cells, or PBMCs.

V lost 2 bases and J lost 4; bases outside the gene matches: 3. This CDR3 comprises 14 residues. Germline CDR1 is SGHAT and CDR2 is FQNNGV. The sequence was obtained from a woman of 80 years or more with COVID-19, enrolled during active disease. Sequencing input: peripheral blood. The V and J genes are TRBV11-2 and TRBJ1-2, with 8 nucleotides matching TRBD1. The CDR3 reads CASSLPGTGYGYTF. CDR3 nucleotides: TGTGCCAGCAGCTTACCCGGGACAGGCTATGGCTACACCTTC. Looking up the rest from reference TRBV11-2 and TRBJ1-2 gives the full variable domain: EAGVAQSPRYKIIEKRQSVAFWCNPISGHATLYWYQQILGQGPKLLIQFQNNGVVDDSQLPKDRFSAERLKGVDSTLKIQPAKLEDSAVYLCASSLPGTGYGYTFGSGTRLTVV.